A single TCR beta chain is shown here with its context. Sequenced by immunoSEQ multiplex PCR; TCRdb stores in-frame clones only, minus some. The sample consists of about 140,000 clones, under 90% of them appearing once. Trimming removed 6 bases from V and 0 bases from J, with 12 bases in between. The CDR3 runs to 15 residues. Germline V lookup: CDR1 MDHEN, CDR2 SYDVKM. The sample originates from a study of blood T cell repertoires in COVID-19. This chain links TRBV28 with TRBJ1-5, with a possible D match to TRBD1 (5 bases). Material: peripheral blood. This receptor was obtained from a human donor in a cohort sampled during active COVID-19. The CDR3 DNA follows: TGTGCCAGCAGGCCCGGGGGGTCTAGCAATCAGCCCCAGCATTTT. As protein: CASRPGGSSNQPQHF.